These T cell receptor beta chains were read from a single sample in a study of T cell changes during pregnancy in multiple sclerosis. Sequenced by immunoSEQ multiplex PCR; TCRdb stores in-frame clones only, minus some. The sample has approximately 40,000 clones, just under 95% seen once. The sample here was CD4+ T cells from peripheral blood mononuclear cells, taken in the third trimester of pregnancy. The source is a female donor with multiple sclerosis, enrolled in a pregnancy study. Both conserved end residues are part of each CDR3. D genes are given only for firm matches. The size entry is marked missing in some rows and otherwise reads once, few, many or a size class.

j_call | v_call | clone_size | d_call | cdr3_nt | cdr3_aa
TRBJ1-2 | TRBV7-2 | . | . | TGTGCCAGCAGCTTCCCAGGGCGATTCTATGGCTACACCTTC | CASSFPGRFYGYTF
TRBJ2-1 | TRBV28 | . | TRBD2 | TGTGCCAGCAAAAGGGCGGGAGCGGTCAATGAGCAGTTCTTC | CASKRAGAVNEQFF
TRBJ2-1 | TRBV29-1 | . | . | TGCAGCGTGAACCCCTTACTGACGTACTACTCCTACAATGAGCAGTTCTTC | CSVNPLLTYYSYNEQFF
TRBJ2-3 | TRBV20-1 | . | . | TGCAGTGGGGACTTCACAGATACGCAGTATTTT | CSGDFTDTQYF
TRBJ2-1 | TRBV18 | . | . | TGTGCCAGCTCACCCGAAAGCGGGTTCTCCTACAATGAGCAGTTCTTC | CASSPESGFSYNEQFF
TRBJ2-7 | TRBV11-2 | . | TRBD2 | TGTGCCAGCAGCTTTGGCGGGAGAAGGGGCGAGCAGTACTTC | CASSFGGRRGEQYF
TRBJ2-6 | TRBV5-1 | . | . | TGCGCCAGCAGCCCTATAGTCTCTGGGGCCAACGTCCTGACTTTC | CASSPIVSGANVLTF
TRBJ2-1 | TRBV7-2 | . | TRBD2 | TGTGCCAGCAGCCCTAGTAGCGGGAGAGGGTCCTACAATGAGCAGTTCTTC | CASSPSSGRGSYNEQFF
TRBJ1-1 | TRBV5-1 | . | . | TGCGCCAGCAGCTTGGGCGGGGATCGGGGTGCTTTCTTT | CASSLGGDRGAFF
TRBJ1-5 | TRBV7-9 | . | . | TGTGCCAGCAGCTTAGGGGGCCGGGATCAGCCCCAGCATTTT | CASSLGGRDQPQHF
TRBJ2-7 | TRBV7-9 | . | TRBD2 | TGTGCCAGCAGCTTAGCGACTAGCGGGAGAGCGTTCTACGAGCAGTACTTC | CASSLATSGRAFYEQYF
TRBJ1-2 | TRBV9 | . | TRBD1 | TGTGCCAGCAGCCCCCGAACCGGGACAGGGTATTACACCTTC | CASSPRTGTGYYTF
TRBJ2-1 | TRBV15 | once | TRBD2 | TGTGCCACCAGCAGAGATTTTGGTAGCGGGGGGGACAATGAGCAGTTCTTC | CATSRDFGSGGDNEQFF
TRBJ1-5 | TRBV7-2 | . | . | TGTGCCAGCAGCTTGTACACCACAGATCAGCCCCAGCATTTT | CASSLYTTDQPQHF
TRBJ1-2 | TRBV29-1 | . | TRBD1 | TGCAGCGCAACAGGGGTCCTCGATAACTATGGCTACACCTTC | CSATGVLDNYGYTF
TRBJ2-7 | TRBV6-1 | . | . | TGTGCCAGCAGTGAAAGTCTAGGGGGACATATAGGTCGACAAAGAACCTACGAGCAGTACTTC | CASSESLGGHIGRQRTYEQYF
TRBJ1-4 | TRBV7-9 | . | . | TGTGCCAGCAGCTTAGCGTTGGACACCCCAACTAATGAAAAACTGTTTTTT | CASSLALDTPTNEKLFF
TRBJ2-7 | TRBV5-4 | . | TRBD1 | TGTGCCAGCAGCTCGGGACAGGGAAGGTACGAGCAGTACTTC | CASSSGQGRYEQYF
TRBJ2-4 | TRBV1 | . | . | TGCACCAGCAGCGCCGTCCACCCGGGGTACGCCAAAAACATTCAGTACTTC | CTSSAVHPGYAKNIQYF
TRBJ2-2 | TRBV6-4 | . | TRBD1 | TGTGCCAGCAGTGAGGGTCCAGGGGGCTGGACCGGGGAGCTGTTTTTT | CASSEGPGGWTGELFF
TRBJ2-3 | TRBV11-3 | . | TRBD2 | TGTGCCAGCAGCTTAGTGCTAGCGGGAAACACAGATACGCAGTATTTT | CASSLVLAGNTDTQYF
TRBJ2-1 | TRBV16 | . | TRBD2 | TGTGCCAGCAGCCAATTGGGGACTAGCGGCAATGAGCAGTTCTTC | CASSQLGTSGNEQFF
TRBJ2-3 | TRBV2 | . | . | TGTGCCAGCAGCCGGCAGGGACTCACAGATACGCAGTATTTT | CASSRQGLTDTQYF
TRBJ2-7 | TRBV6-5 | . | . | TGTGCCAGCAGCAGACAGTCTATTCCCTACGAGCAGTACTTC | CASSRQSIPYEQYF
TRBJ1-4 | TRBV25-1 | once | TRBD1 | TGTGCCAGCAGTGAATCAGGGACAGGGACAACAACTAATGAAAAACTGTTTTTT | CASSESGTGTTTNEKLFF
TRBJ2-7 | TRBV15 | . | TRBD2 | TGTGCCACCAGCAGAGTGGGAGGGAGAGCGTACTTC | CATSRVGGRAYF
TRBJ2-7 | TRBV5-8 | . | . | TGTGCCAGCAGCCTGCCTGGTTACACCTCCTACGAGCAGTACTTC | CASSLPGYTSYEQYF
TRBJ2-7 | TRBV5-1 | . | TRBD2 | TGCGCCAGCAGCTTAGCGGGGAGCTCCTACGAGCAGTACTTC | CASSLAGSSYEQYF
TRBJ2-2 | TRBV11-1 | . | TRBD2 | TGTGCCAGCAGCCTTAGCGGGACCCACACCGGGGAGCTGTTTTTT | CASSLSGTHTGELFF
TRBJ2-3 | TRBV5-1 | . | TRBD2 | TGCGCCAGTAAAGGCGGGAGTATGGGAACAGATACGCAGTATTTT | CASKGGSMGTDTQYF
TRBJ2-1 | TRBV5-4 | . | TRBD2 | TGTGCCAGCAGCTTAACTAGCGGGAGCTATGAGCAGTTCTTC | CASSLTSGSYEQFF
TRBJ2-3 | TRBV14 | . | . | TGTGCCAGCAGCCCCCTGTCGGATACGCAGTATTTT | CASSPLSDTQYF
TRBJ2-1 | TRBV2 | . | TRBD2 | TGTGCCAGCAGACCGGGACTAGCAGGGGGTGAGCAGTTCTTC | CASRPGLAGGEQFF
TRBJ1-6 | TRBV2 | . | . | TGTGCCAGCAGTCCCCGATGGACAAGAAATTCACCCCTCCACTTT | CASSPRWTRNSPLHF
TRBJ2-2 | TRBV7-3 | . | . | TGTGCCAGCAGCTTAACCAGCGGCACCGGGGAGCTGTTTTTT | CASSLTSGTGELFF
TRBJ2-6 | TRBV11-3 | once | TRBD2 | TGTGCCAGCAGCCCCCGGACTAGCAGCTCTGGGGCCAACGTCCTGACTTTC | CASSPRTSSSGANVLTF
TRBJ2-5 | TRBV5-6 | . | . | TGTGCCAGCAGCTTGATACAGGGTAGTGGCCAGTACTTC | CASSLIQGSGQYF
TRBJ1-1 | TRBV7-9 | few | . | TGTGCCAGCAGCGTCAACAGGGAAGCAGGCACTGAAGCTTTCTTT | CASSVNREAGTEAFF
TRBJ2-1 | TRBV29-1 | . | TRBD2 | TGCAGCGTCTCGACTAGCGGAGTATACAATGAGCAGTTCTTC | CSVSTSGVYNEQFF
TRBJ1-2 | TRBV5-1 | once | . | TGCGCCAGCAGCTTGTCTCACAGTAACTATGGCTACACCTTC | CASSLSHSNYGYTF
TRBJ2-3 | TRBV5-1 | . | TRBD2 | TGCGCCAGCATGCCTAGCGGGAGTGCAGATACGCAGTATTTT | CASMPSGSADTQYF
TRBJ2-2 | TRBV25-1 | . | TRBD1 | TGTGCCAGCAGTGTCGCCGGGACAGGAAGGACCGGGGAGCTGTTTTTT | CASSVAGTGRTGELFF
TRBJ2-1 | TRBV19 | . | TRBD2 | TGTGCCAGTAGTATAGATTTAGCGGGGGGGCAGTTCTTC | CASSIDLAGGQFF
TRBJ1-2 | TRBV28 | once | TRBD1 | TGTGCCAGCAGTCTCACAGGGGGCTATGAGTATGGCTACACCTTC | CASSLTGGYEYGYTF
TRBJ2-1 | TRBV6-1 | . | . | TGTGCCAGCAGTGAACTAGCGATAGACTACAATGAGCAGTTCTTC | CASSELAIDYNEQFF
TRBJ2-7 | TRBV11-2 | . | . | TGTGCCAGCAGCTTAGTTGGCGGGACGGGAACCTACGAGCAGTACTTC | CASSLVGGTGTYEQYF
TRBJ1-1 | TRBV2 | . | . | TGTGCCAGCAGTGAAACAGAGCTCAGCACTGAAGCTTTCTTT | CASSETELSTEAFF
TRBJ2-2 | TRBV7-9 | . | TRBD1 | TGTGCCAGCAGCTTCGGACAGGGGTTCAACACCGGGGAGCTGTTTTTT | CASSFGQGFNTGELFF